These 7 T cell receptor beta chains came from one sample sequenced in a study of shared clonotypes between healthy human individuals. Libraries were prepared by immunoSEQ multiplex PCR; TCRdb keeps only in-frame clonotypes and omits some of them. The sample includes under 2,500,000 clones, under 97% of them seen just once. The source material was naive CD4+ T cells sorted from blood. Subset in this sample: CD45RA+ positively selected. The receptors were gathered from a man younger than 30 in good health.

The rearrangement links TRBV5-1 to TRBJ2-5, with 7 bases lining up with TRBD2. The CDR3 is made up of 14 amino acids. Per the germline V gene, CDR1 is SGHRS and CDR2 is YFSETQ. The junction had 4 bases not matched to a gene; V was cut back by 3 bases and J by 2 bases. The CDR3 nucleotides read TGCGCCAGCAGCTATGGGACTACTCAAGAGACCCAGTACTTC. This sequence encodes CASSYGTTQETQYF.

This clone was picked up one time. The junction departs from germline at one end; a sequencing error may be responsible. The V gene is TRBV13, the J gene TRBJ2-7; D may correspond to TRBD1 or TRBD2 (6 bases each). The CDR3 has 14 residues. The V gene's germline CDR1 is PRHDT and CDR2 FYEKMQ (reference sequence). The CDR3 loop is CVSSSRGPSYEQYF. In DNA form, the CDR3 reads TGTGTCAGCAGCAGCCGGGGGCCCTCCTACGAGCAGTACTTC.

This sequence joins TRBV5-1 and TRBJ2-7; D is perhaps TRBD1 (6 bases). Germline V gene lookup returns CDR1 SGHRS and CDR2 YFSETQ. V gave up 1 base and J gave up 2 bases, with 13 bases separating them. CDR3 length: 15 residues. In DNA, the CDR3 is TGCGCCAGCAGCTTGACCTCAGGGGCCCCCTACGAGCAGTACTTC. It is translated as CASSLTSGAPYEQYF.

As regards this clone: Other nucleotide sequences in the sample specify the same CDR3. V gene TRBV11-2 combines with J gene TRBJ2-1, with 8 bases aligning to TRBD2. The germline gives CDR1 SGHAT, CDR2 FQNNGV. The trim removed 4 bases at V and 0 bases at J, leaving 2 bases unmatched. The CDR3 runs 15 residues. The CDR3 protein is CASSSGLDSYNEQFF. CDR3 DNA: TGTGCCAGCAGCTCGGGACTAGACTCCTACAATGAGCAGTTCTTC.

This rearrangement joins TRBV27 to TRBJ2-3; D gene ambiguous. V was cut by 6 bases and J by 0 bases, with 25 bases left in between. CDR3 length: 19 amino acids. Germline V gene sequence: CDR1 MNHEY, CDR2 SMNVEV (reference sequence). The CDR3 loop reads CASSLRQPFWGESTDTQYF. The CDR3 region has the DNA TGTGCCAGCAGCCTACGGCAGCCGTTCTGGGGTGAGAGCACAGATACGCAGTATTTT.

The CDR3 DNA is TGTGCCAGCAGCGTAGCCCCTTCTATCCCAAACGAGCAGTACTTC. It encodes CASSVAPSIPNEQYF. The V gene is TRBV9, the J gene TRBJ2-7; D not certain. CDR3 length: 15 residues. V was pared by 0 bases and J by 5 bases, with 15 bases between. The V gene's germline CDR1 is SGDLS and CDR2 YYNGEE.

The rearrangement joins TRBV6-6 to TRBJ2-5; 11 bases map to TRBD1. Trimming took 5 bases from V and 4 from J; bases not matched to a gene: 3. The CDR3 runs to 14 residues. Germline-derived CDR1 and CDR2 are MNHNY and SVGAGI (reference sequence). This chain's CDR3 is CASSAGTGGETQYF. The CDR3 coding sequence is TGTGCCAGCAGTGCCGGGACAGGGGGAGAGACCCAGTACTTC.